This TCR beta chain emerged from a study of cytotoxic CD8 clonotypes in ibrutinib-treated CLL. Here immunoSEQ multiplex PCR was the method, and the copy in TCRdb shows in-frame clones only, minus some. This sample yields around 140,000 clones, of which around 76% are seen a single time; 4.5% to 6.5% belongs to the top ten. The CDR3 consists of 15 residues. The junction had 11 bases not matched to a gene; V was cut back by 5 bases and J by 5 bases. Germline CDR1 reads SGHVS; CDR2 reads FNYEAQ. The sequencing used PBMCs, collected after 24 months of ibrutinib treatment. This receptor was identified in a human donor with chronic lymphocytic leukemia. This chain connects TRBV7-6 to TRBJ2-5; 7 bases line up with TRBD1. CDR3 region: CASSTGVLRGETQYF. The CDR3 DNA sequence: TGTGCCAGCAGCACAGGGGTTCTAAGGGGGGAGACCCAGTACTTC.